This T cell receptor beta chain was documented in a study of cytomegalovirus exposure and HLA in healthy donors. The CDR3 consists of 13 residues. Germline V gene sequence: CDR1 SGHRS, CDR2 YFSETQ. Deletions cut 2 bases from V and 4 bases from J, with 7 bases between. The PCR used 60 Vbeta and 13 Jbeta primers. Produced via immunoSEQ multiplex PCR; TCRdb's table is partial and in-frame only. This sample has 150,000 to 200,000 clones, with around 77% found just once. The gene calls are TRBV5-1 and TRBJ1-5; no reliable D call. This TCR came from a woman aged 40 to 50 in good health and CMV-seronegative. The sample comprised PBMCs. For the CDR3, the DNA is TGCGCCAGCAGCTTCAGCGGTAATCAGCCCCAGCATTTT. Protein: CASSFSGNQPQHF.